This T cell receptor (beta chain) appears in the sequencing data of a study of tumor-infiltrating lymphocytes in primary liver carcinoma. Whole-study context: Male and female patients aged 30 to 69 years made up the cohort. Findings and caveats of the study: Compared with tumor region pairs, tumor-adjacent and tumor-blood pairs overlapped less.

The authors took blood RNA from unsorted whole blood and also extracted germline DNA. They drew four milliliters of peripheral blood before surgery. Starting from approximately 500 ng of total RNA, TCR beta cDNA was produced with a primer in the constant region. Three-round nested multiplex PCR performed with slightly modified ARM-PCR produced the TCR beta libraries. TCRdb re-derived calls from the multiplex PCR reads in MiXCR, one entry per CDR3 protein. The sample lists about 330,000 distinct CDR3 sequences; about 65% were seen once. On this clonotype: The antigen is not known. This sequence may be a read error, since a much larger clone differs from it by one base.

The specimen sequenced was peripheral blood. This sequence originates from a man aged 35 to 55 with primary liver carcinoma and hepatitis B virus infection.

CDR3 in amino acids: CASSKTGGDYNEQFF. DNA of the CDR3: TGTGCCAGCAGTAAGACAGGGGGTGACTACAATGAGCAGTTCTTC. J is TRBJ2-1 and V is TRBV6-5, with TRBD1 matching 9 bases. Trimming at V came to 5 bases and at J to 3 bases, leaving 5 bases not matched to a gene. Germline CDR1 is MNHEY and CDR2 is SVGAGI. CDR3 size: 15 residues.